The clone carrying this TCR beta chain was counted between two and nine times. Its specificity is unknown. Other DNA sequences in this sample translate to the same CDR3. The sample is drawn from a study of siplizumab effects on memory and regulatory T cells. Whole-study results and caveats: The mapping of alloreactive clones to unstimulated subsets covered only a minor fraction of them. The mean Treg-derived percentage of mappable alloreactive CD4+ clones was about 63% with siplizumab compared with 25% to 30% in controls.

Data came from immunoSEQ multiplex PCR; TCRdb stores just in-frame clones and leaves some out. The profile shows about 72,000 clones, roughly nine tenths of them singletons. Deletions cut 0 bases from V and 2 bases from J, with 11 bases between. CDR3 length: 15 amino acids. Germline CDR1 MNHEY, CDR2 SVGAGI. The chain carries TRBV6-5 and TRBJ2-7; no definite D call. The origin of this receptor is a human donor in good health. Sequencing input: CD8+ T cells sorted from blood. The CDR3 spells CASSYSLDSAYEQYF. CDR3 bases: TGTGCCAGCAGTTACTCACTCGACTCCGCCTACGAGCAGTACTTC.